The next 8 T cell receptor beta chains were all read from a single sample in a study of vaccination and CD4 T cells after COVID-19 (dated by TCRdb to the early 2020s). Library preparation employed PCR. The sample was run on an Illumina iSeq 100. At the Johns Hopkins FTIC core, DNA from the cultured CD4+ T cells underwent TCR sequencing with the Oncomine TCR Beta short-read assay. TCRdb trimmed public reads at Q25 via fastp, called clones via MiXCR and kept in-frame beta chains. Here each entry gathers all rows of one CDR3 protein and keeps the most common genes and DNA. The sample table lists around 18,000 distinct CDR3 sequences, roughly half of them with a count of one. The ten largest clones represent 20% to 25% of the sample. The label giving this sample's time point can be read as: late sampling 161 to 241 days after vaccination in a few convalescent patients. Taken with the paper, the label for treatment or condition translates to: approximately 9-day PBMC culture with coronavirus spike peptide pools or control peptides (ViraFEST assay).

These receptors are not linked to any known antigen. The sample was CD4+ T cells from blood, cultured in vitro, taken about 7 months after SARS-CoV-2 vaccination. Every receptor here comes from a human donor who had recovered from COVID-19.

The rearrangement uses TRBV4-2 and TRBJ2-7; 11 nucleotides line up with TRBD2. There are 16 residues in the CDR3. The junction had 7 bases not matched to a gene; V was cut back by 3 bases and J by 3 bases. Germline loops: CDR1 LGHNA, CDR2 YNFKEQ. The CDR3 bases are TGTGCCAGCAGCCATTCTATAGCGGGGGGGCTCTACGAGCAGTACTTC. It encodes CASSHSIAGGLYEQYF.

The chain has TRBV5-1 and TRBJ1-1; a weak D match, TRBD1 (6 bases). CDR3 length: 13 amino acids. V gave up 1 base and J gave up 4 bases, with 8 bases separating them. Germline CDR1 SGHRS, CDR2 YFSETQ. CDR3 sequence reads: CASSLLGATEAFF. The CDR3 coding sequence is TGCGCCAGCAGCTTGTTGGGGGCCACTGAAGCTTTCTTT.

The CDR3 region is CASSLDPGTPIETQYF. The CDR3 DNA sequence: TGCGCCAGCAGCCTAGATCCCGGGACACCCATCGAGACGCAGTATTTT. The chain recombines TRBV5-1 with TRBJ2-3; tentative D call: TRBD1 (6 bases). Trimming shortened V by 4 bases and J by 9 bases, and 24 bases separated the two germline ends. Germline V lookup: CDR1 SGHRS, CDR2 YFSETQ. The length of the CDR3 is 16 residues.

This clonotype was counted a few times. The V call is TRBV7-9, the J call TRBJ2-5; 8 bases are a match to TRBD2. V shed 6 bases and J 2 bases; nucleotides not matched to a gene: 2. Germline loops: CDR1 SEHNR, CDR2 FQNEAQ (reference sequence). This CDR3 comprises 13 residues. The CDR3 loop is CASSIAGQETQYF. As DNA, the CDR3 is TGTGCCAGCAGTATAGCGGGGCAAGAGACCCAGTACTTC.

CDR3 loop: CASSLSLAGSYNEQFF. Here the CDR3 DNA reads TGTGCCAGCAGCTTATCACTTGCGGGCTCCTACAATGAGCAGTTCTTC. V usage is TRBV7-9 and J usage is TRBJ2-1; TRBD2 might be the D (5 bases). Germline V gene sequence: CDR1 SEHNR, CDR2 FQNEAQ (reference sequence). The CDR3 spans 16 residues. Trimming pared 2 bases from V and 0 bases from J, leaving 11 bases between.

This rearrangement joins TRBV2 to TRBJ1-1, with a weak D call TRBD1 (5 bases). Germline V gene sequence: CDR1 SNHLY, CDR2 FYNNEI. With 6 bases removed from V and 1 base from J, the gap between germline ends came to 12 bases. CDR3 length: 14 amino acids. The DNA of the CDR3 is TGTGCCAGCAGGGGCGGACAAGCGAACACTGAAGCTTTCTTT. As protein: CASRGGQANTEAFF.

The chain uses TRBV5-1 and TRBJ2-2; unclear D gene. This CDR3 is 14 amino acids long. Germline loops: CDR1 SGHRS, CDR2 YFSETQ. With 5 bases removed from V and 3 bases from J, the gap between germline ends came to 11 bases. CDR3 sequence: CASRRMSDTGELFF. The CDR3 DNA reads TGCGCCAGCAGACGGATGTCTGACACCGGGGAGCTGTTTTTT.

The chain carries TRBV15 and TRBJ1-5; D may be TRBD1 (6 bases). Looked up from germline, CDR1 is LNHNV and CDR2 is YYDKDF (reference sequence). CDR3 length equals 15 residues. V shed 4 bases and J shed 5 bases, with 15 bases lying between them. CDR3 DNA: TGTGCCACCAGCACATACCCGGGGGCAGATCAGCCCCAGCATTTT. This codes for CATSTYPGADQPQHF.